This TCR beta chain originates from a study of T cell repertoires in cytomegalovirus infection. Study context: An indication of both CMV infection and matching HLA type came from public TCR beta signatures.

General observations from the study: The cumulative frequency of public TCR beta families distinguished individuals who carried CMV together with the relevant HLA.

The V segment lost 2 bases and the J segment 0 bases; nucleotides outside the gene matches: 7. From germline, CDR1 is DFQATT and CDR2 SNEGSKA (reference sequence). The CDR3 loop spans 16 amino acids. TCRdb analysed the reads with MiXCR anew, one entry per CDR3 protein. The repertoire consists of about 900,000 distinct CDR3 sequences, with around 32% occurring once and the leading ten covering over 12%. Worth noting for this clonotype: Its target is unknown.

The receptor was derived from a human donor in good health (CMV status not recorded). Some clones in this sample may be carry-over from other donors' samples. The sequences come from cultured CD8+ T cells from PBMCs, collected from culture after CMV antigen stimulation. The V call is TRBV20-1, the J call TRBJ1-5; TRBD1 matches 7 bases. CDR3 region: CSARWDSEYSNQPQHF. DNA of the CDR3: TGCAGTGCTAGATGGGACAGCGAATATAGCAATCAGCCCCAGCATTTT.